These 27 T cell receptor beta chains share one sample of origin, sequenced in a study of T cell repertoires in cytomegalovirus infection. TCRdb fed the reads into MiXCR, producing one record per CDR3 protein. The profile shows 150,000 to 180,000 distinct CDR3 sequences, about a quarter of them singletons. The sample taken for sequencing was PBMCs. Source of these receptors: a human donor in good health (CMV status not recorded). Some clones in this sample may be carry-over from other donors' samples.

The CDR3 coding sequence is TGTGCCAGCAGCATCCGGGACAGACCTTCCTACGAGCAGTACTTC. Translation gives CASSIRDRPSYEQYF. V is TRBV7-3 and J is TRBJ2-7, with TRBD1 matching 7 bases. Trimming cost V 5 bases and J 1 base; bases outside gene matches: 8. There are 15 residues in the CDR3. Per the germline V gene, CDR1 is SGHTA and CDR2 is FQGTGA.

The genes are TRBV20-1 and TRBJ1-5; D remains unclear. The CDR3 spans 14 residues. Germline V gene lookup returns CDR1 DFQATT and CDR2 SNEGSKA (reference sequence). V was cut by 3 bases and J by 0 bases, with 9 bases left in between. The CDR3 bases are TGCAGTGCTAGGAGGACCGGTAGCAATCAGCCCCAGCATTTT. Protein: CSARRTGSNQPQHF.

Many counts were recorded for this clonotype. This chain uses TRBV23-1 with TRBJ1-5; D perhaps matches TRBD1 (6 bases). TRBV23-1 is an ORF, with its function uncertain. This CDR3 contains 17 residues. The germline V and J ends were trimmed by 7 bases and 2 bases, with 21 bases remaining between them. The CDR3 region is CASTISWGLSCNQPQHF. The CDR3, as DNA: TGCGCCAGCACCATTAGCTGGGGGCTGAGTTGCAATCAGCCCCAGCATTTT.

This chain uses TRBV5-6 with TRBJ2-5, with D unclear. Trimming removed 1 base at V and 1 base at J, with 11 bases between. Germline V lookup: CDR1 SGHDT, CDR2 YYEEEE. The CDR3 sequence is 15 residues long. CDR3 in DNA: TGTGCCAGCAGCTTGTATTCCCGGAGCCAAGAGACCCAGTACTTC. It encodes CASSLYSRSQETQYF.

The rearrangement links TRBV7-6 to TRBJ1-3; unclear D gene. This CDR3 has 16 residues. The V end lost 4 bases, the J end lost 4 bases, and 17 bases lay between the germline ends. Per the germline V gene, CDR1 is SGHVS and CDR2 is FNYEAQ. The DNA for the CDR3 is TGTGCCAGCAGCTCCCGGACCATCCGGGAAGGAAACACCATATATTTT. This encodes CASSSRTIREGNTIYF.

This clonotype was found a few times. The rearrangement uses TRBV7-3 and TRBJ2-1, with 9 positions matching TRBD2. CDR1 SGHTA and CDR2 FQGTGA come from the germline V gene. After removal of 6 bases from V and 6 bases from J, the junction contained 12 bases not matched to a gene. This CDR3 is 16 amino acids long. The DNA for the CDR3 is TGTGCCAGCAGTCGGACTAGCGACCCCGGAGGCAATGAGCAGTTCTTC. This translates into CASSRTSDPGGNEQFF.

This rearrangement joins TRBV9 to TRBJ2-5, with TRBD1 as a possible D gene (7 bases). Germline V gene data show CDR1 as SGDLS and CDR2 as YYNGEE. Trimming took off 0 bases at V and 7 bases at J, with 19 bases between the two ends. This CDR3 contains 16 residues. CDR3 in amino acids: CASSVGSLRGDLTQYF. CDR3 nucleotide sequence: TGTGCCAGCAGCGTAGGTTCTCTCAGGGGGGACTTGACCCAGTACTTC.

The chain's CDR3 is CASPPRQGRSYEQYF. CDR3 DNA sequence: TGTGCCAGCCCCCCCCGGCAGGGCCGTTCCTACGAGCAGTACTTC. The chain carries TRBV28 and TRBJ2-7; D might be TRBD1 (5 bases). This CDR3 is built from 15 residues. The germline V and J ends were trimmed by 8 bases and 1 base, with 18 bases remaining between them. Germline lookup yields CDR1 MDHEN and CDR2 SYDVKM.

This chain links TRBV6-5 with TRBJ2-1, with 9 bases identical to TRBD2. Germline V gives CDR1 MNHEY, CDR2 SVGAGI. V was pared by 5 bases and J by 2 bases, with 7 bases of the junction left unmatched. This CDR3 has 16 residues. CDR3 region: CASSGTSGSTYNEQFF. CDR3 sequence (DNA): TGTGCCAGCAGTGGAACTAGCGGGTCTACCTACAATGAGCAGTTCTTC.

CDR3 nucleotide sequence: TGTGCCAGCAGTTCCGAGAGGGTAGGGGGTGATCAGCCCCAGCATTTT. Translating it yields CASSSERVGGDQPQHF. The chain uses TRBV28 and TRBJ1-5; D perhaps matches TRBD1 (6 bases). Germline-derived CDR1 and CDR2 are MDHEN and SYDVKM. This CDR3 is built from 16 residues. Between the trimmed V and J ends, which lost 4 bases and 5 bases, there was a span of 18 bases.

This clonotype was seen a few times. V usage is TRBV19 and J usage is TRBJ2-1, with unresolved D. Germline lookup yields CDR1 LNHDA and CDR2 SQIVND (reference sequence). The CDR3 loop spans 13 amino acids. Deletions cut 1 base from V and 4 bases from J, with 5 bases between. CDR3 residues: CASSIASYNEQFF. In DNA form, the CDR3 reads TGTGCCAGTAGTATAGCCAGTTACAATGAGCAGTTCTTC. Complete variable domain (other parts from reference TRBV19 and TRBJ2-1): DGGITQSPKYLFRKEGQNVTLSCEQNLNHDAMYWYRQDPGQGLRLIYYSQIVNDFQKGDIAEGYSVSREKKESFPLTVTSAQKNPTAFYLCASSIASYNEQFFGPGTRLTVL.

This chain's CDR3 is CASSLGAGYSNQPQHF. Written as DNA, the CDR3 is TGTGCCAGCAGTTTAGGTGCAGGGTATAGCAATCAGCCCCAGCATTTT. The chain uses TRBV28 and TRBJ1-5, with D perhaps matching TRBD1 (5 bases). This CDR3 region has 16 residues. Deletions cut 2 bases from V and 0 bases from J, with 11 bases between. Germline-derived CDR1 and CDR2 are MDHEN and SYDVKM.

The sample holds many counts of this clonotype. V and J are TRBV7-2 and TRBJ2-3, with TRBD2 identical over 7 bases. The junction had 4 bases not matched to a gene; V was cut back by 2 bases and J by 2 bases. The germline CDR1 and CDR2 sequences are SGHTA and FQGNSA. This CDR3 region has 15 residues. The DNA for the CDR3 is TGTGCCAGCAGCTTATTCAGCGGGGTCACAGATACGCAGTATTTT. This encodes CASSLFSGVTDTQYF.

The chain joins TRBV14 to TRBJ2-4; D is perhaps TRBD1 (5 bases). This CDR3 comprises 16 residues. The ends were cut back, 5 bases at V and 3 bases at J, with 17 bases in the middle. The germline gives CDR1 SGHDN, CDR2 FVKESK. This chain's CDR3 is CASSKGPGLSKNIQYF. Here the CDR3 DNA reads TGTGCCAGCAGCAAGGGGCCAGGGTTAAGCAAAAACATTCAGTACTTC.

This clonotype occurred a few times. CDR3 sequence: CASSLYKGQPQHF. The CDR3 DNA is TGTGCCAGCAGCTTGTATAAGGGTCAGCCCCAGCATTTT. The chain is built from TRBV7-6 and TRBJ1-5, with D uncertain. The CDR3 contains 13 residues. The germline V gene encodes CDR1 SGHVS and CDR2 FNYEAQ. Trimming removed 3 bases from V and 6 bases from J, with 9 bases in between.

This clonotype showed up just a few times. This sequence may be a read error, since a much larger clone differs from it by one base. The J gene is TRBJ2-3, the V gene TRBV28; 13 bases fit TRBD2. The germline gives CDR1 MDHEN, CDR2 SYDVKM. Losses at the gene ends were 6 bases for V and 11 bases for J; bases not matched to a gene: 8. The CDR3 is 14 amino acids. The CDR3 sequence is CASSPMGLAGWQYF. The CDR3 DNA reads TGTGCCAGCAGCCCTATGGGACTAGCGGGATGGCAGTATTTT. Full variable domain (rest looked up from reference TRBV28 and TRBJ2-3): DVKVTQSSRYLVKRTGEKVFLECVQDMDHENMFWYRQDPGLGLRLIYFSYDVKMKEKGDIPEGYSVSREKKERFSLILESASTNQTSMYLCASSPMGLAGWQYFGPGTRLTVL.

Remarks on this clonotype: This may be a read error: a much more frequent sequence differs by one nucleotide. The chain couples TRBV6-1 to TRBJ2-1; 13 bases fit TRBD2. The CDR3 contains 15 residues. The germline V gene encodes CDR1 MNHNS and CDR2 SASEGT. CDR3 amino acids: CASTEALAGGHEQFF. The CDR3 DNA reads as TGTGCCAGCACTGAAGCACTAGCGGGAGGGCATGAGCAGTTCTTC.

This clonotype was counted only a few times. This chain links TRBV2 with TRBJ2-4; D gene unclear. V was pared by 4 bases and J by 0 bases, with 7 bases between. Germline V gene lookup returns CDR1 SNHLY and CDR2 FYNNEI. The CDR3 has 14 amino acids. Here the CDR3 DNA reads TGTGCCAGCAGTGTGGGCTTAGCCAAAAACATTCAGTACTTC. This encodes CASSVGLAKNIQYF.

This chain links TRBV4-1 with TRBJ1-2; D not resolved. The CDR3 consists of 16 residues. CDR1 is MGHRA and CDR2 is YSYEKL in the germline V gene. V was shortened by 0 bases and J by 8 bases, with 19 bases between the two germline ends. The CDR3, as DNA: TGCGCCAGCAGCCAAGATGTGACGGATAAGCTGGGCGGCTACACCTTC. Protein: CASSQDVTDKLGGYTF.

This clonotype was observed a few times. This chain uses TRBV28 with TRBJ1-2, with TRBD1 matching 9 bases. Germline CDR1 and CDR2: MDHEN and SYDVKM. V lost 5 bases to trimming and J lost 7 bases; unmatched junction nucleotides: 11. The CDR3 length is 15 residues. The CDR3 region is CASSGQGLPLGGYTF. The DNA for the CDR3 is TGTGCCAGCAGTGGACAGGGGCTCCCATTGGGTGGCTACACCTTC.

This clonotype appeared a few times. The CDR3, as DNA: TGTGCCAGCAGCTTGGGACAGGAATACTCTGGGGCCAACGTCCTGACTTTC. Encoded protein: CASSLGQEYSGANVLTF. The chain recombines TRBV5-5 with TRBJ2-6; possibly TRBD1 for D (6 bases). V lost 0 bases, J lost 0 bases, and 10 bases lay in between. From germline, CDR1 is SGHKS and CDR2 YYEKEE (reference sequence). The CDR3 covers 17 residues.

V usage is TRBV28 and J usage is TRBJ2-7; D is unclear. This CDR3 region has 14 residues. Germline CDR1 reads MDHEN; CDR2 reads SYDVKM. Trimming shortened V by 5 bases and J by 2 bases, and 13 bases separated the two germline ends. The CDR3 region is CASSPGGSAYEQYF. Written as DNA, the CDR3 is TGTGCCAGCAGTCCCGGTGGCAGCGCCTACGAGCAGTACTTC.

The chain recombines TRBV7-9 with TRBJ2-4; possibly TRBD1 or TRBD2 for D (5 bases each). Germline CDR1 and CDR2: SEHNR and FQNEAQ (reference sequence). The CDR3 consists of 11 residues. Deletions cut 10 bases from V and 8 bases from J, with 12 bases between. CDR3 in amino acids: CATGQGDIQYF. Written as DNA, the CDR3 is TGTGCCACAGGGCAGGGAGACATTCAGTACTTC. Looking up the rest from reference TRBV7-9 and TRBJ2-4 gives the full variable domain: DTGVSQNPRHKITKRGQNVTFRCDPISEHNRLYWYRQTLGQGPEFLTYFQNEAQLEKSRLLSDRFSAERPKGSFSTLEIQRTEQGDSAMYLCATGQGDIQYFGAGTRLSVL.

The chain links TRBV10-3 to TRBJ2-1; D is ambiguous. V lost 5 bases, J lost 5 bases, and 16 bases lay in between. This CDR3 spans 15 amino acids. Germline-derived CDR1 and CDR2 are ENHRY and SYGVKD. This CDR3 reads CAISPSAPSNNEQFF. CDR3 nucleotides: TGTGCCATCAGTCCCTCGGCCCCATCTAACAATGAGCAGTTCTTC.

The V and J genes are TRBV20-1 and TRBJ1-2, with TRBD1 matching 8 bases. This CDR3 region has 12 residues. The J segment lost 6 bases and the V segment lost 2 bases, leaving 2 bases of the junction unmatched. Looked up from germline, CDR1 is DFQATT and CDR2 is SNEGSKA (reference sequence). In DNA, the CDR3 is TGCAGTGCTAGATCAGGGGGCGATGGCTACACCTTC. This translates into CSARSGGDGYTF.

The rearrangement joins TRBV5-6 to TRBJ2-5; D might be TRBD2 (5 bases). Germline V gene sequence: CDR1 SGHDT, CDR2 YYEEEE. CDR3 size: 14 residues. Trimming cost V 4 bases and J 2 bases, with 12 bases left between them. In nucleotides, the CDR3 is TGTGCCAGCAGCCTCCGGGATCAACAAGAGACCCAGTACTTC. The encoded protein is CASSLRDQQETQYF.

The CDR3, as DNA: TGTGCCAGCAGCCGGGACTCCTTGAACACTGAAGCTTTCTTT. Its translation is CASSRDSLNTEAFF. V is TRBV5-4 and J is TRBJ1-1, with TRBD1 as a possible D gene (5 bases). The CDR3 contains 14 residues. Trimming took 4 bases from V and 0 from J, leaving 10 bases between them. Germline values: CDR1 SGHNT, CDR2 YYREEE (reference sequence). The whole variable domain, filled in from reference TRBV5-4 and TRBJ1-1, reads ETGVTQSPTHLIKTRGQQVTLRCSSQSGHNTVSWYQQALGQGPQFIFQYYREEENGRGNFPPRFSGLQFPNYSSELNVNALELDDSALYLCASSRDSLNTEAFFGQGTRLTVV.